One T cell receptor beta chain is described in this entry. Its specificity is not known. The repertoire was sequenced with immunoSEQ multiplex PCR; TCRdb's copy has only in-frame clones and lacks some. The repertoire has about 80,000 clones, roughly 85% of them found once; the top ten carry approximately 0.47%. This record comes from a study of T cell clones after liver transplantation. Overall study: TCRbeta sequencing after a pre-transplant mixed lymphocyte reaction identified graft-donor-reactive clones, later tracked in post-transplant blood.

The CDR3 runs to 13 residues. From germline, CDR1 is KGHSH and CDR2 LQKENI. The trim removed 7 bases at V and 3 bases at J, leaving 3 bases unmatched. Points from the study as a whole: Post-transplant, graft-donor-reactive CD4 TCRbeta sequences in blood dropped significantly in 5 of 8 subjects. A larger donor-reactive than third-party decline suggested partial antigen-specific deletion.

The clonotype was recovered from a human patient who received a liver transplant. These T cells may partly come from the graft donor. The material was CD4+ T cells from blood, obtained 45 to 46 months after liver transplant. The chain joins TRBV18 to TRBJ1-5, with 7 bases fitting TRBD1. CDR3 in amino acids: CASLQGNNQPQHF. In DNA, the CDR3 is TGTGCCAGCTTACAGGGGAACAATCAGCCCCAGCATTTT.